Reported below is one T cell receptor beta chain. The entry originates in a study of blood T cell repertoires in COVID-19. This table comes from immunoSEQ multiplex PCR, and its TCRdb copy is limited to in-frame clones, with some not included. The sample includes 300,000 to 500,000 clones, roughly 88% seen only once; the top ten take approximately 1%. Between the trimmed V and J ends, which lost 2 bases and 6 bases, there was a span of 12 bases. The germline CDR1 and CDR2 sequences are SGHRS and YFSETQ. CDR3 length equals 14 residues. The origin of this receptor is a woman in her thirties with acute COVID-19. The chain combines TRBV5-1 with TRBJ1-5; D may be TRBD1 (6 bases). Sample: PBMCs or T cells enriched from blood (not recorded which). The CDR3 DNA sequence: TGCGCCAGCAGCTTTACAGGGTTAGGTCAGCCCCAGCATTTT. Its protein product is CASSFTGLGQPQHF.